This T cell receptor (beta chain) was retrieved from a study of cytomegalovirus exposure and HLA in healthy donors. To note about this clone: What it binds is not known. Within the sample, other DNA sequences also encode this same CDR3.

The CDR3 is 15 amino acids. With V trimmed by 1 base and J by 5 bases, 4 bases remained unmatched. Germline CDR1 reads SGHRS; CDR2 reads YFSETQ. Participants comprised healthy donors of bone marrow. Study-level points and caveats: Researchers had no immune exposure information except CMV serostatus available. A missense variant in DCLRE1C was later tied to TCR beta V- and J-gene trimming. Cytomegalovirus-associated status was assigned to approximately 160 TCR beta chains.

The PCR contained 60 Vbeta and 13 Jbeta primers. The data were produced by immunoSEQ multiplex PCR, yet TCRdb's version contains in-frame clones alone and is incomplete. The sample carries 150,000 to 200,000 clones, roughly 79% recorded once. This chain joins TRBV5-1 and TRBJ2-3; 10 positions match TRBD2. This receptor was identified in a woman in her forties in good health and CMV-seronegative. Specimen: PBMCs. In nucleotides, the CDR3 is TGCGCCAGCAGCTTGCCTAGCGGGAGCTTAGATACGCAGTATTTT. It yields the protein CASSLPSGSLDTQYF.